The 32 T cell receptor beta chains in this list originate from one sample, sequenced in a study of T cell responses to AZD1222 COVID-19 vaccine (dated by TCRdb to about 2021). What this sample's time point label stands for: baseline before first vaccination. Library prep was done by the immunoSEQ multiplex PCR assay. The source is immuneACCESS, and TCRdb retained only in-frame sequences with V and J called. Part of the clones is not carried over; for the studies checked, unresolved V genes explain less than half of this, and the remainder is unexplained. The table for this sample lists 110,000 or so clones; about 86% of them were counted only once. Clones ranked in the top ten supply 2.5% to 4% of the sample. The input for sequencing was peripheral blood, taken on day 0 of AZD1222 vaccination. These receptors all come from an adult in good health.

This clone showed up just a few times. In DNA, the CDR3 is TGTGCCAGCAGCCCAGGACTAGCGGGGGGGCCGCTGACAGATACGCAGTATTTT. Protein: CASSPGLAGGPLTDTQYF. The chain has TRBV7-6 and TRBJ2-3, with 15 nucleotides matching TRBD2. CDR1 SGHVS and CDR2 FNYEAQ come from the germline V gene. The ends lost 5 bases at V and 3 bases at J; junction bases unmatched: 9. This CDR3 has 18 amino acids.

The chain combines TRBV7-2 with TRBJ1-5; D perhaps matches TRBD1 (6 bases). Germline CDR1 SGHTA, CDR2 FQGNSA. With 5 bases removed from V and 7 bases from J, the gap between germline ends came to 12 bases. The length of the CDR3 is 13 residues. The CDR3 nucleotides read TGTGCCAGCAGCCTACCACAGGGACAGCCCCAGCATTTT. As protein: CASSLPQGQPQHF.

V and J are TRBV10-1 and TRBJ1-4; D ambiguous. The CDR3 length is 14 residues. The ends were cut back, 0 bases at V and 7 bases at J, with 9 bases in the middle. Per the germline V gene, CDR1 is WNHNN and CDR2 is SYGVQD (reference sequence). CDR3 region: CASSESALGEKLFF. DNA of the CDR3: TGCGCCAGCAGTGAGTCGGCATTGGGTGAAAAACTGTTTTTT.

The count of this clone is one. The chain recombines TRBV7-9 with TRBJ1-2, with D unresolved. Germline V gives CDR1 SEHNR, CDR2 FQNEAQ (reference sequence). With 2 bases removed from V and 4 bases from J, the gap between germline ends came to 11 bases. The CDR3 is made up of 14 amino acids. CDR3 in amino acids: CASSLFREGYGYTF. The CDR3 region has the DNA TGTGCCAGCAGCTTATTTCGGGAAGGCTATGGCTACACCTTC.

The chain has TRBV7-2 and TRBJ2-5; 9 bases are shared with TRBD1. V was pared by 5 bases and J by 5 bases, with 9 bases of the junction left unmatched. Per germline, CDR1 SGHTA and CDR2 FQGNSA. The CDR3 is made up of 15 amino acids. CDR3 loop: CASSDRDRASETQYF. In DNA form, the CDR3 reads TGTGCCAGCAGCGACCGGGACAGGGCATCGGAGACCCAGTACTTC.

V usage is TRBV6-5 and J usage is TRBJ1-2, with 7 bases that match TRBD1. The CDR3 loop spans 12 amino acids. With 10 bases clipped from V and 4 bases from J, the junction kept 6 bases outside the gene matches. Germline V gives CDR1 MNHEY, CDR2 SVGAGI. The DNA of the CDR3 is TGTGCCATTCGAGAGGGGGCCTATGGCTACACCTTC. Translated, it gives CAIREGAYGYTF.

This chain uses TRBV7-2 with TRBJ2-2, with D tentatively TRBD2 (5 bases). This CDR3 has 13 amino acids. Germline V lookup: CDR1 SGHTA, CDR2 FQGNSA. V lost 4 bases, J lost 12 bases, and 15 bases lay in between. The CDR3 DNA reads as TGTGCCAGCAGCTACGATGGGCCGGGGAAGCTGTTTTTT. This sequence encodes CASSYDGPGKLFF.

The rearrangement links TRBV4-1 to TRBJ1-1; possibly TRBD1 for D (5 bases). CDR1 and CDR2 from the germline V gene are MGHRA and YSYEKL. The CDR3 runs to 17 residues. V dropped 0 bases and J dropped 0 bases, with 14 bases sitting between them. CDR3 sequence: CASSQEWGGWLNTEAFF. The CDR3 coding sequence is TGCGCCAGCAGCCAAGAATGGGGGGGGTGGCTGAACACTGAAGCTTTCTTT.

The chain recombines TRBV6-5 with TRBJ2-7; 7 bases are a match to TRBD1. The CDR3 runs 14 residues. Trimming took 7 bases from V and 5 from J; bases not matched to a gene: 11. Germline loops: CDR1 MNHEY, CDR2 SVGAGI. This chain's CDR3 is CASILGQGVHEQYF. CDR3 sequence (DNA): TGTGCCAGCATCCTCGGGCAGGGGGTCCACGAGCAGTACTTC.

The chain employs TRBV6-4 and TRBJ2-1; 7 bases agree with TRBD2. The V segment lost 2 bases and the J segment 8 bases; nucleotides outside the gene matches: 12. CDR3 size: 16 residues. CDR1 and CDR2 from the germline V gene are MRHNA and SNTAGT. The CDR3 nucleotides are TGTGCCAGCAGTGACGAAGCCAGCGGGGTCTGGGATGAGCAGTTCTTC. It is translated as CASSDEASGVWDEQFF.

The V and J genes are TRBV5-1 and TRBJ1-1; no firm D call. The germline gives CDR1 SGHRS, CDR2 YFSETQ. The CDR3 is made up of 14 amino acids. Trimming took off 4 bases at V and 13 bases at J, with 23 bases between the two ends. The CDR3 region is CASSPSGPPGVGFF. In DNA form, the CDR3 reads TGCGCCAGCAGCCCCAGTGGGCCCCCAGGAGTAGGTTTCTTT.

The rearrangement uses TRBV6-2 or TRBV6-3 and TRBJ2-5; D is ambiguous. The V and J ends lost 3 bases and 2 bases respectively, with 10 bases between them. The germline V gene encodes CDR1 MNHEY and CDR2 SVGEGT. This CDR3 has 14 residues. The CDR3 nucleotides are TGTGCCAGCAGTTATTCATTACTTCAAGAGACCCAGTACTTC. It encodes CASSYSLLQETQYF.

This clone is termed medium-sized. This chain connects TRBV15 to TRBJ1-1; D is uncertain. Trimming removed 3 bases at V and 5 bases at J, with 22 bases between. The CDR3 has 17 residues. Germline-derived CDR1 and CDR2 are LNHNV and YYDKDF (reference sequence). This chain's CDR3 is CATSREAGGLGRTEAFF. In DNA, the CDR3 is TGTGCCACCAGCAGGGAGGCAGGAGGGTTAGGTCGGACTGAAGCTTTCTTT.

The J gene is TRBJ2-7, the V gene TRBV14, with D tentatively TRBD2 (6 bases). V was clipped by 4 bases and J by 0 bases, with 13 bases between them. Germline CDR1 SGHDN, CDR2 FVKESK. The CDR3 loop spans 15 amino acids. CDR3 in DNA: TGTGCCAGCAGCCTGGGACTTTCGGGCTCCTACGAGCAGTACTTC. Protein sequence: CASSLGLSGSYEQYF. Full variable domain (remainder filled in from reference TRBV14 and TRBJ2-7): EAGVTQFPSHSVIEKGQTVTLRCDPISGHDNLYWYRRVMGKEIKFLLHFVKESKQDESGMPNNRFLAERTGGTYSTLKVQPAELEDSGVYFCASSLGLSGSYEQYFGPGTRLTVT.

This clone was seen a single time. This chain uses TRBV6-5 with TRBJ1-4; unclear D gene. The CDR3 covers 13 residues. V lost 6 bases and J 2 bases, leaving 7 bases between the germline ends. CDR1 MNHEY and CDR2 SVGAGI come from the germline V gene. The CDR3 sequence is CASRRSTNEKLFF. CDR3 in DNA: TGTGCCAGCAGACGCAGTACTAATGAAAAACTGTTTTTT.

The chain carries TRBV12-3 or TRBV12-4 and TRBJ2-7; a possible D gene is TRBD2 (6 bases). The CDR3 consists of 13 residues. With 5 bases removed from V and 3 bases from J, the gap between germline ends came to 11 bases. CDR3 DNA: TGTGCCAGCAGTCGGACGGAGGGCTACGAGCAGTACTTC. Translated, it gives CASSRTEGYEQYF.

The CDR3 sequence: CASSHMRGGTYEQYF. The CDR3 nucleotides are TGCGCCAGCAGCCACATGCGGGGGGGCACCTACGAGCAGTACTTC. The rearrangement uses TRBV4-1 and TRBJ2-7; 9 positions agree with TRBD2. CDR1 is MGHRA and CDR2 is YSYEKL in the germline V gene. The J segment lost 2 bases and the V segment lost 3 bases, leaving 5 bases of the junction unmatched. CDR3 size: 15 residues.

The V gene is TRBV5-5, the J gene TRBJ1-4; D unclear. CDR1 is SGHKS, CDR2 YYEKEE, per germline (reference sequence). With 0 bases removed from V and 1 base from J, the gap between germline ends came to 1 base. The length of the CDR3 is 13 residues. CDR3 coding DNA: TGTGCCAGCAGCTTGGTAACTAATGAAAAACTGTTTTTT. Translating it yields CASSLVTNEKLFF.

CDR3 sequence (DNA): TGTGCCAGCAGTTTTCCCGGCGGGGGGGGAGAGCAGTACTTC. Encoded protein: CASSFPGGGGEQYF. The V call is TRBV28, the J call TRBJ2-7; 9 nucleotides align to TRBD2. Per the germline V gene, CDR1 is MDHEN and CDR2 is SYDVKM. The CDR3 spans 14 residues. Trimming cost V 3 bases and J 7 bases; bases outside gene matches: 7.

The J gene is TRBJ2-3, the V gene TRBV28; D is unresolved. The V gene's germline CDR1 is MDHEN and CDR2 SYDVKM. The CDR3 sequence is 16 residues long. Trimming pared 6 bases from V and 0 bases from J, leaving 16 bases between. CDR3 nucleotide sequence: TGTGCCAGCAGCATAACGCAAGATTCTAGCACAGATACGCAGTATTTT. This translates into CASSITQDSSTDTQYF.

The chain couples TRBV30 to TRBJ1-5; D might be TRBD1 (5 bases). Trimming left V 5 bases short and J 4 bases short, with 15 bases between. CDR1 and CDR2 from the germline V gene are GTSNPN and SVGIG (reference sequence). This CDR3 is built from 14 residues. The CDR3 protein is CAWRAGTGNQPQHF. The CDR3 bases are TGTGCCTGGCGGGCCGGGACCGGGAATCAGCCCCAGCATTTT.

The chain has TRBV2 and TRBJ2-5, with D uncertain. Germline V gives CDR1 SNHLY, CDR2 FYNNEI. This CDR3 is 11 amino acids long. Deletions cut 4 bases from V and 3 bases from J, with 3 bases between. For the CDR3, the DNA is TGTGCCAGCAGTGTTGAAGAGACCCAGTACTTC. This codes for CASSVEETQYF.

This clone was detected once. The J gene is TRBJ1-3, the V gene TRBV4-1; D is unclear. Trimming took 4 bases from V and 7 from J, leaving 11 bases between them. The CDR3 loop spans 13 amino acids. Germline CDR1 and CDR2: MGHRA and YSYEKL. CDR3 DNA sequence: TGCGCCAGCAGCCGCCTCCTGAGGAACACCATATATTTT. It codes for CASSRLLRNTIYF.

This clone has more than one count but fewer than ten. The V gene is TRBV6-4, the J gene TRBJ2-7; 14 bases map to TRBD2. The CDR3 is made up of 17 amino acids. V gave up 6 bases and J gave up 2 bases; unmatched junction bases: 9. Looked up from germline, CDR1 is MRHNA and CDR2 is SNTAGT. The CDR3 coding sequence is TGTGCCAGCAGGGCCGGACTAGCGGGGGGAAAACCCTACGAGCAGTACTTC. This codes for CASRAGLAGGKPYEQYF.

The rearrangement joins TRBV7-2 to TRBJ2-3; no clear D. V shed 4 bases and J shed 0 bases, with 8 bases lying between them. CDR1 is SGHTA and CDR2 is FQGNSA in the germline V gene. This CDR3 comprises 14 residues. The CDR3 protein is CASSSYTSTDTQYF. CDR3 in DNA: TGTGCCAGCAGCTCCTACACTAGCACAGATACGCAGTATTTT.

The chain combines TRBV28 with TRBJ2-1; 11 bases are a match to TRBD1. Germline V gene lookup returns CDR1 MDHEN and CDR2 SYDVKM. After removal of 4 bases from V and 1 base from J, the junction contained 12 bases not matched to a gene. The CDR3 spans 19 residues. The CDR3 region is CASSSPGTGGQGSYNEQFF. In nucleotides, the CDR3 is TGTGCCAGCAGTTCACCCGGGACAGGGGGACAGGGGTCCTACAATGAGCAGTTCTTC.

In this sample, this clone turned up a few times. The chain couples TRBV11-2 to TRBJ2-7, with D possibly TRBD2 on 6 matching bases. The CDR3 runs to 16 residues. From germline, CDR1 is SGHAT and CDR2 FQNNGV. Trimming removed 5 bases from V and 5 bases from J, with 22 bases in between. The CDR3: CASSPQGGVNLNEQYF. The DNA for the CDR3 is TGTGCCAGCAGCCCCCAGGGCGGGGTCAACTTGAACGAGCAGTACTTC.

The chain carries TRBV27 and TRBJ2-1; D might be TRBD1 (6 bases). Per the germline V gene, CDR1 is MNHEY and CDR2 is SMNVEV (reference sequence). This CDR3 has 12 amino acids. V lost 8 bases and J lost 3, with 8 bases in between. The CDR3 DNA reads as TGTGCCAGCTCAGGGGTCTACAATGAGCAGTTCTTC. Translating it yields CASSGVYNEQFF.

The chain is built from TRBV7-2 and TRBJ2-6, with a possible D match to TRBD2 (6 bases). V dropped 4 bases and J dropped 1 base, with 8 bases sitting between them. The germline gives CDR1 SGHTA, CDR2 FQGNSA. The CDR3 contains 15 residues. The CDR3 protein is CASSYGGSGANVLTF. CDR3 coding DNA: TGTGCCAGCAGCTATGGGGGGTCTGGGGCCAACGTCCTGACTTTC.

Written as DNA, the CDR3 is TGTGCCAGTAGCGGTGGAGGGGTAGAGACCCAGTACTTC. It codes for CASSGGGVETQYF. The chain employs TRBV19 and TRBJ2-5; D might be TRBD2 (6 bases). The germline CDR1 and CDR2 sequences are LNHDA and SQIVND (reference sequence). The CDR3 is 13 amino acids. Trimming removed 6 bases from V and 4 bases from J, with 12 bases in between.

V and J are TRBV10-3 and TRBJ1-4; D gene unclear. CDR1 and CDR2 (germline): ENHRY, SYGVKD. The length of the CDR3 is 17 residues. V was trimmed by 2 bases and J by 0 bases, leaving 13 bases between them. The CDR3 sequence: CAISEDGGGSTNEKLFF. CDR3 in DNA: TGTGCCATCAGTGAGGATGGAGGAGGGTCAACTAATGAAAAACTGTTTTTT.

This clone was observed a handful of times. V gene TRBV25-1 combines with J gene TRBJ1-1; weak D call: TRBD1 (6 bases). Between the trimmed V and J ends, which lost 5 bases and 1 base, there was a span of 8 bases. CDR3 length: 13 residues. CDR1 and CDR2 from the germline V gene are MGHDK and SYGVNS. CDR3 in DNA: TGTGCCAGCAGTACACAGGGGAACACTGAAGCTTTCTTT. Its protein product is CASSTQGNTEAFF.